This T cell receptor beta chain was identified in a study of blood T cell repertoires in COVID-19. Study-level background: COVID-19 samples, acute and convalescent, were from the United States, Italy and Spain.

This clone is a singleton in its sample. This CDR3 is built from 13 residues. V lost 10 bases to trimming and J lost 3 bases, with 15 bases between them. CDR1 is MNHEY and CDR2 is SMNVEV in the germline V gene (reference sequence). In the authors' workflow: Estimated nucleated cell counts came from reference gene primer amplification. Sequencing was performed with immunoSEQ multiplex PCR; in TCRdb, only in-frame clones are kept and a portion is missing. V and J calls and clone size come straight from that table; D and trimming were deduced from the DNA. The table includes some 670,000 clones, 90% detected once.

Sequenced input: peripheral blood. The sequence was collected from a woman aged 18-35 years with acute or convalescent COVID-19. J is TRBJ1-2 and V is TRBV27, with D perhaps matching TRBD1 (5 bases). The CDR3 DNA sequence: TGTGCCACCAAGCAGGGTGGAGACTATGGCTACACCTTC. Translated, it gives CATKQGGDYGYTF.